This T cell receptor beta chain was captured by sequencing in a study of cytomegalovirus exposure and HLA in healthy donors. With 60 Vbeta and 13 Jbeta primers, the PCR was carried out. Libraries were prepared by immunoSEQ multiplex PCR; TCRdb keeps only in-frame clonotypes and omits some of them. In total, the table holds about 67,000 clones. The CDR3 runs 16 residues. Trimming removed 6 bases from V and 3 bases from J, with 17 bases in between. The germline V gene has CDR1 MGHDK and CDR2 SYGVNS. V and J are TRBV25-1 and TRBJ2-2, with a weak D call TRBD2 (6 bases). Sequenced: PBMCs. The clonotype originates from a woman aged 35 to 49 in good health and CMV-seropositive. CDR3 amino acids: CASRAFDGGDTGELFF. In DNA, the CDR3 is TGTGCCAGCAGGGCCTTTGACGGGGGTGACACCGGGGAGCTGTTTTTT.